The rows below give T cell receptor beta chains drawn from one sample of a study of shared clonotypes between healthy human individuals. Produced via immunoSEQ multiplex PCR; TCRdb's table is partial and in-frame only. The sample yields 800,000 to 1,200,000 clones, around 78% seen once. Specimen: memory CD4+ T cells from PBMCs. The source is a man in his late teens or twenties in good health. Some clones in this sample may be carry-over from other donors' samples. CDR3s include the opening cysteine and the closing phenylalanine or tryptophan. Fields, in order: V gene, clone size, D gene, CDR3 length, J gene, CDR3 DNA, CDR3 protein. The D gene is left open where the match is weak. Size is stated for part of the rows, as once, few or many counts, or as a class when the clone is expanded.

V: TRBV2
size: once
D: -
length: 12
J: TRBJ1-1
DNA: TGTGCCAGCAGTGGTGAGACACCTAGGGCTTTCTTT
CDR3: CASSGETPRAFF

V: TRBV10-3
size: -
D: -
length: 12
J: TRBJ1-5
DNA: TGTGCCATCAGTGAGGGGTATCAGCCCCAGCATTTT
CDR3: CAISEGYQPQHF

V: TRBV28
size: -
D: TRBD1
length: 15
J: TRBJ1-2
DNA: TGTGCCAGCACGAAAACCAGGGGGCTTACCTATGGCTACACCTTC
CDR3: CASTKTRGLTYGYTF

V: TRBV7-2
size: -
D: -
length: 13
J: TRBJ2-7
DNA: TGTGCCAGCAGCTTAGCCGGGGGCTACGAGCAGTACTTC
CDR3: CASSLAGGYEQYF

V: TRBV29-1
size: once
D: -
length: 12
J: TRBJ2-7
DNA: TGCAGTGCCTCCAGGTCAGAATACGAGCAGTACTTC
CDR3: CSASRSEYEQYF

V: TRBV30
size: -
D: -
length: 11
J: TRBJ2-1
DNA: TGTGCCTGGAGCGATAACGCAAGAGGGTTCTTC
CDR3: CAWSDNARGFF

V: TRBV25-1
size: -
D: -
length: 15
J: TRBJ2-7
DNA: TGTGCCAGCAGTCAAACAGGTCTTGGCCTCTACGAGCAGTACTTC
CDR3: CASSQTGLGLYEQYF

V: TRBV29-1
size: -
D: TRBD2
length: 14
J: TRBJ2-3
DNA: TGCAGCGGGGGACTAGCGGGGAGCACAGATACGCAGTATTTT
CDR3: CSGGLAGSTDTQYF

V: TRBV28
size: -
D: -
length: 12
J: TRBJ1-2
DNA: TGTGCCAGCAGTTTAACAGGTTATGGCTACACCTTC
CDR3: CASSLTGYGYTF

V: TRBV7-2
size: few
D: -
length: 12
J: TRBJ1-2
DNA: TGTGCCAGCAGCTCACAGAGAAGTGGCTACACCTTC
CDR3: CASSSQRSGYTF

V: TRBV28
size: -
D: TRBD1
length: 15
J: TRBJ2-7
DNA: TGTGCCAGCAGTACCCCGGACAGGGGAAGGGGCGAGCAGTACTTC
CDR3: CASSTPDRGRGEQYF

V: TRBV30
size: few
D: -
length: 13
J: TRBJ1-5
DNA: TGTGCCTGGAGTGTTCCGCGAAATCAGCCCCAGCATTTT
CDR3: CAWSVPRNQPQHF

V: TRBV5-1
size: -
D: TRBD1
length: 15
J: TRBJ1-5
DNA: TGCGCCAGCAGCTTGGGTGGACAGGGGAATCAGCCCCAGCATTTT
CDR3: CASSLGGQGNQPQHF

V: TRBV11-2
size: once
D: TRBD2
length: 17
J: TRBJ2-3
DNA: TGTGCCAGCAGCTTGTGGGGGAGCGGGGAAAGCGCAGATACGCAGTATTTT
CDR3: CASSLWGSGESADTQYF

V: TRBV10-2
size: -
D: TRBD2
length: 18
J: TRBJ2-3
DNA: TGCGCCAGCAGTGAGTCGGGGGGACTAGCGGCCAGCACAGATACGCAGTATTTT
CDR3: CASSESGGLAASTDTQYF

V: TRBV7-2
size: -
D: -
length: 15
J: TRBJ1-1
DNA: TGTGCCAGCAGCTTAATGGGGGGCCAAAACACTGAAGCTTTCTTT
CDR3: CASSLMGGQNTEAFF

V: TRBV2
size: -
D: TRBD2
length: 16
J: TRBJ2-5
DNA: TGTGCCAGCACAACTAGAGCGGGAGGACGGGGAGAGACCCAGTACTTC
CDR3: CASTTRAGGRGETQYF

V: TRBV18
size: -
D: TRBD1
length: 15
J: TRBJ1-5
DNA: TGTGCCAGCTCACCGGGGCAGGGGGCAAGTCAGCCCCAGCATTTT
CDR3: CASSPGQGASQPQHF

V: TRBV4-2
size: -
D: -
length: 14
J: TRBJ2-2
DNA: TGTGCCAGCAGCCAAAGGACCGTCACCGGGGAGCTGTTTTTT
CDR3: CASSQRTVTGELFF

V: TRBV7-3
size: few
D: -
length: 15
J: TRBJ2-2
DNA: TGTGCCAGCAGCAGTACAGGGTTGGACACCGGGGAGCTGTTTTTT
CDR3: CASSSTGLDTGELFF

V: TRBV5-6
size: -
D: -
length: 14
J: TRBJ2-5
DNA: TGTGCCAGCAGCTTGGCGGCCAGAGTAGAGACCCAGTACTTC
CDR3: CASSLAARVETQYF

V: TRBV11-1
size: -
D: -
length: 16
J: TRBJ1-1
DNA: TGTGCCAGCAGCTCTAAACCGGGACACGAGAACACTGAAGCTTTCTTT
CDR3: CASSSKPGHENTEAFF

V: TRBV27
size: -
D: -
length: 11
J: TRBJ2-1
DNA: TGTGCCAGCAGCTCCTACGGTGAGCAGTTCTTC
CDR3: CASSSYGEQFF

V: TRBV28
size: -
D: -
length: 13
J: TRBJ2-7
DNA: TGTGCCAGCAGTTTAGCGGGAATTAGCGAGCAGTACTTC
CDR3: CASSLAGISEQYF

V: TRBV5-4
size: -
D: TRBD2
length: 16
J: TRBJ2-7
DNA: TGTGCCAGCAGCTTAGCTAGCGGGAGGTTTTTCGACGAGCAGTACTTC
CDR3: CASSLASGRFFDEQYF

V: TRBV6-6
size: once
D: -
length: 16
J: TRBJ2-6
DNA: TGTGCCAGCGAGGCGGGGTCAGGGCGTGGGGCCAACGTCCTGACTTTC
CDR3: CASEAGSGRGANVLTF

V: TRBV15
size: -
D: TRBD2
length: 17
J: TRBJ2-6
DNA: TGTGCCACCAGCAGAGATCCGGGGGGCTCTGGGGCCAACGTCCTGACTTTC
CDR3: CATSRDPGGSGANVLTF

V: TRBV2
size: once
D: -
length: 12
J: TRBJ1-5
DNA: TGTGCCAGCACGGTAGGCAATCAGCCCCAGCATTTT
CDR3: CASTVGNQPQHF